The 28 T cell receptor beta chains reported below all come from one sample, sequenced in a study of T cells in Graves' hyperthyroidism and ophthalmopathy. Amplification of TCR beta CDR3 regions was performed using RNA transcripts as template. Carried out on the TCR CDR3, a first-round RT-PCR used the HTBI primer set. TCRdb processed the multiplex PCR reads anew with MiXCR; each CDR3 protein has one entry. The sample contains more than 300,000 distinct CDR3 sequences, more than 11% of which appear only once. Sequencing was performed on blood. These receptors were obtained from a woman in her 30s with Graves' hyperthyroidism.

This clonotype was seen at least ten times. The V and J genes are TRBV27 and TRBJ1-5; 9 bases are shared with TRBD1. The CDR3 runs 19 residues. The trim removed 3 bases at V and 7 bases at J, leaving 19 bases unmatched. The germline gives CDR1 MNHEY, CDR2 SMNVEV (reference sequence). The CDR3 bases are TGTGCCAGCAGTTTGAAAGACGAACCGGGACAGGGTCGGAGCCAGCCCCAGCATTTT. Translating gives CASSLKDEPGQGRSQPQHF.

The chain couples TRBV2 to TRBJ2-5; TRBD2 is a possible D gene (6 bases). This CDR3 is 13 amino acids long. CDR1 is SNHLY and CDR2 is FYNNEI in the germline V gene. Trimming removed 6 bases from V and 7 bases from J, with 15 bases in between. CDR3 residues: CASRNTLGGTQYF. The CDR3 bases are TGTGCCAGCAGGAACACACTGGGGGGGACCCAGTACTTC.

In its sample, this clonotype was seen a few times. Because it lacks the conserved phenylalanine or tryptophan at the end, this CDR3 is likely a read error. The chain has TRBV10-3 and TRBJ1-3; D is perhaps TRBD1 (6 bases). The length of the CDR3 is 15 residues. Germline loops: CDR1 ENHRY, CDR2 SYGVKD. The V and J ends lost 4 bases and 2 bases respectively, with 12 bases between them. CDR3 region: CAISGVGGPGNTIYL. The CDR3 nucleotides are TGTGCCATCAGTGGAGTTGGGGGGCCTGGAAACACCATATATCTT.

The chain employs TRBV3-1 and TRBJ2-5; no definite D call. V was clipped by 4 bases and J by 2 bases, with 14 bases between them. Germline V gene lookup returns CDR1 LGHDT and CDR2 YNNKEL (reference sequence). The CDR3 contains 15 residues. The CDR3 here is CASSLQGTGQETQYF. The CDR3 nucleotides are TGTGCCAGCAGCCTTCAAGGAACCGGACAAGAGACCCAGTACTTC.

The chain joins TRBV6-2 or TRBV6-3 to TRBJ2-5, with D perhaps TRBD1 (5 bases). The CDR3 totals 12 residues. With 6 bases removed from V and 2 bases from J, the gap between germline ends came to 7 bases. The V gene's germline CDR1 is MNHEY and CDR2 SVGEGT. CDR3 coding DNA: TGTGCCAGCAGAAGGGGTCAAGAGACCCAGTACTTC. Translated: CASRRGQETQYF.

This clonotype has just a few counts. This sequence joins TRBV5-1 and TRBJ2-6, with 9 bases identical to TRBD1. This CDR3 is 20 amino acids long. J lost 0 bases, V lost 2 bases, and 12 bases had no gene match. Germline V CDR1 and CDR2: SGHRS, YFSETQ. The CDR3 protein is CASSFLWAGQGTSGANVLTF. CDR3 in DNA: TGCGCCAGCAGCTTTCTATGGGCGGGACAGGGAACCTCTGGGGCCAACGTCCTGACTTTC. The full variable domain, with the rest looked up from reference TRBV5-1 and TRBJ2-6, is KAGVTQTPRYLIKTRGQQVTLSCSPISGHRSVSWYQQTPGQGLQFLFEYFSETQRNKGNFPGRFSGRQFSNSRSEMNVSTLELGDSALYLCASSFLWAGQGTSGANVLTFGAGSRLTVL.

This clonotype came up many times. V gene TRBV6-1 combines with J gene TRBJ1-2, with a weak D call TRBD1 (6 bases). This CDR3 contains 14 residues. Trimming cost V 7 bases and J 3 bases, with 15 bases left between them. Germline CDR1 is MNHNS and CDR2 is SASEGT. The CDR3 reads CASNKGGGDYGYTF. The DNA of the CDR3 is TGTGCCAGCAATAAAGGGGGGGGAGACTATGGCTACACCTTC.

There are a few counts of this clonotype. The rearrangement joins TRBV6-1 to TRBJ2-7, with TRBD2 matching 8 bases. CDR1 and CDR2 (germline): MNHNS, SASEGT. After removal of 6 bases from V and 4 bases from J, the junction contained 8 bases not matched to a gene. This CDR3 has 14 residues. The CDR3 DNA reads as TGTGCCAGCAGGGAGCGGGAGTCCAGTTACGAGCAGTACTTC. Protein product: CASRERESSYEQYF.

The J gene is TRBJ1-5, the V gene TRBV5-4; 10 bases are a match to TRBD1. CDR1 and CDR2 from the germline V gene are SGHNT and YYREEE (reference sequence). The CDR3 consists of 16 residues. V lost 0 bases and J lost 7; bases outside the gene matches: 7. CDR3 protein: CASSLGTGGFEQPQHF. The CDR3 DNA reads TGTGCCAGCAGCTTGGGGACAGGGGGGTTTGAACAGCCCCAGCATTTT.

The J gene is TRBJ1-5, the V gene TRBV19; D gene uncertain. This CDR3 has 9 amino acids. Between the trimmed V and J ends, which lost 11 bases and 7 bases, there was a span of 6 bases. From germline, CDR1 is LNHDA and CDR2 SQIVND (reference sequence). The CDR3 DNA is TGTGCCCCGGAGCAGCCCCAGCATTTT. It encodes CAPEQPQHF.

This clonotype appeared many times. The CDR3 reads CASSRNRGLETEAFF. The CDR3 coding sequence is TGCGCCAGCAGCCGCAACAGGGGGCTGGAGACTGAAGCTTTCTTT. The genes are TRBV4-3 and TRBJ1-1; 9 bases fit TRBD1. The CDR3 runs 15 residues. Trimming took 4 bases from V and 5 from J; bases not matched to a gene: 8. Germline CDR1 LGHNA, CDR2 YSLEER.

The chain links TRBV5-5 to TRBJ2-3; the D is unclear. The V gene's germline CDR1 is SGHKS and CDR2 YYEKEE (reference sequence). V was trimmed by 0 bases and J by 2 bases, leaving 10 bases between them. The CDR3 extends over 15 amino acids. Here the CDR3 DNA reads TGTGCCAGCAGCTTGGTCGGAAAGATCACAGATACGCAGTATTTT. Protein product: CASSLVGKITDTQYF.

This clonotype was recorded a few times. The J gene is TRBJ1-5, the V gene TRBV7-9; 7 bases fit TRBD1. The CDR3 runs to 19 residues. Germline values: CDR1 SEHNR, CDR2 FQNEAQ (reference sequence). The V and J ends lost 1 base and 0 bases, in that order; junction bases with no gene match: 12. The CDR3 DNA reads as TGTGCCAGCAGCTTAGGTCGGTTGCGGGACAGCGATAGCAATCAGCCCCAGCATTTT. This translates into CASSLGRLRDSDSNQPQHF.

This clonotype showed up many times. CDR3 nucleotide sequence: TGTGCCTGCTGGGGGCTAGTCGGCGTCAATGAGCAGTTCTTC. The encoded protein is CACWGLVGVNEQFF. This chain connects TRBV30 to TRBJ2-1; a possible D gene is TRBD1 (6 bases). The CDR3 totals 14 residues. The V gene's germline CDR1 is GTSNPN and CDR2 SVGIG (reference sequence). V gave up 6 bases and J gave up 6 bases, with 18 bases separating them.

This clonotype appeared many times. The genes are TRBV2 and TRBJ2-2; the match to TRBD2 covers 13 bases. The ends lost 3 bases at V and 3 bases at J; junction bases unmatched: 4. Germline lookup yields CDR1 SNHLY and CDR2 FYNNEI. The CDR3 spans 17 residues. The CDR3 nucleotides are TGTGCCAGCAGTGAGACTAGCGGGAGGTTTGACACCGGGGAGCTGTTTTTT. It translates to CASSETSGRFDTGELFF. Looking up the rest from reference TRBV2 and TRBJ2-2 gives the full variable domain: EPEVTQTPSHQVTQMGQEVILRCVPISNHLYFYWYRQILGQKVEFLVSFYNNEISEKSEIFDDQFSVERPDGSNFTLKIRSTKLEDSAMYFCASSETSGRFDTGELFFGEGSRLTVL.

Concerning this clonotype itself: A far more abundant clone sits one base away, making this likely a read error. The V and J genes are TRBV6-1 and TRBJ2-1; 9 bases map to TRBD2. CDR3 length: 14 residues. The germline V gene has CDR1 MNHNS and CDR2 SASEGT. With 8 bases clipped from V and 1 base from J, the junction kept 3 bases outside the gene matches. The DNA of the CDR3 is TGTGCCAGCGGTACTAGCGGGTCCTACAATGAGCAGTTCTTC. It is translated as CASGTSGSYNEQFF.

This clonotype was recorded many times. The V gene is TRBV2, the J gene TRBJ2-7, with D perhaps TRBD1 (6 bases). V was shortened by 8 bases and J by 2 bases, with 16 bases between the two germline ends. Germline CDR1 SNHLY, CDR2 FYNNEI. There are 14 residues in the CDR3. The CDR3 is CASGVGTSAYEQYF. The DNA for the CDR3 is TGTGCCAGCGGAGTAGGGACATCAGCCTACGAGCAGTACTTC.

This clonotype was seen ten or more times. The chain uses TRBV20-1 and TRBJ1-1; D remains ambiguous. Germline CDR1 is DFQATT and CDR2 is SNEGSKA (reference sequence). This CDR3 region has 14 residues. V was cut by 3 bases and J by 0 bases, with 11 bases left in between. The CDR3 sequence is CSASPDAMNTEAFF. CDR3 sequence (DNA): TGCAGTGCTAGCCCGGATGCCATGAACACTGAAGCTTTCTTT.

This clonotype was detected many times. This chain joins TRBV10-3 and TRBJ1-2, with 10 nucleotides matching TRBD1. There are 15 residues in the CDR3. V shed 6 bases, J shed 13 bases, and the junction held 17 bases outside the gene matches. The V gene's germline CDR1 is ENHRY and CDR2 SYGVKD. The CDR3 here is CAIRTQAGTGEAGTF. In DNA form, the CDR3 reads TGTGCCATCAGGACCCAAGCCGGGACAGGGGAGGCCGGCACCTTC.

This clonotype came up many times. This CDR3 is CASSPIQSYEQYF. DNA for the CDR3: TGTGCCAGCAGTCCGATTCAGAGCTACGAGCAGTACTTC. The chain combines TRBV6-2 or TRBV6-3 with TRBJ2-7; D gene unclear. Trimming left V 5 bases short and J 3 bases short, with 11 bases between. The germline V gene encodes CDR1 MNHEY and CDR2 SVGEGT. The length of the CDR3 is 13 residues.

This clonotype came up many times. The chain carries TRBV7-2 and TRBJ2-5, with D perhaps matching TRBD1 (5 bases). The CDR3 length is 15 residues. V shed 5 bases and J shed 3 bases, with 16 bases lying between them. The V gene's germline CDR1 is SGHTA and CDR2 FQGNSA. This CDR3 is CASSHRGAFKETQYF. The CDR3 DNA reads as TGTGCCAGCAGCCACCGTGGGGCATTTAAAGAGACCCAGTACTTC.

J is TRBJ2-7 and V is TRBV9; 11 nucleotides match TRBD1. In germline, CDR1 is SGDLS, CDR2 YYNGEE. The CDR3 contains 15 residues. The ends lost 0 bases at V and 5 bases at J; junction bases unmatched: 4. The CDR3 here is CASSVVGDRGDEQYF. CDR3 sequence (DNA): TGTGCCAGCAGCGTAGTTGGGGACAGGGGGGACGAGCAGTACTTC.

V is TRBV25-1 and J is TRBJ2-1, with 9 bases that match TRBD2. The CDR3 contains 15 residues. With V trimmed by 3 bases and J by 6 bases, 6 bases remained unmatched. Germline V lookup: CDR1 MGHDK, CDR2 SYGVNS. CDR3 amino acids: CASSDWAGGPNEQFF. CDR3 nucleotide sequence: TGTGCCAGCAGTGATTGGGCGGGAGGGCCCAATGAGCAGTTCTTC.

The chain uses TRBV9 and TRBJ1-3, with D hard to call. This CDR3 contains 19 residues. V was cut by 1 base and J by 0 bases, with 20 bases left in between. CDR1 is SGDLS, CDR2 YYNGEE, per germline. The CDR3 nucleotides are TGTGCCAGCAGCGTAATCCCAATGTCCAGTGGGAGCTCTGGAAACACCATATATTTT. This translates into CASSVIPMSSGSSGNTIYF. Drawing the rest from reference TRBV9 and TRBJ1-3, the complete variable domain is DSGVTQTPKHLITATGQRVTLRCSPRSGDLSVYWYQQSLDQGLQFLIQYYNGEERAKGNILERFSAQQFPDLHSELNLSSLELGDSALYFCASSVIPMSSGSSGNTIYFGEGSWLTVV.

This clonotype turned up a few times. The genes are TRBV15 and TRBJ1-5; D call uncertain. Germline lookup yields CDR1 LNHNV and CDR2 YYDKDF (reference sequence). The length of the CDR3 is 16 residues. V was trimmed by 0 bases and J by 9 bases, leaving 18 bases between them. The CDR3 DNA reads TGTGCCACCAGCAGAGATGGGCGCGTGGGGTCGATGCCCCAGCATTTT. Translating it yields CATSRDGRVGSMPQHF.

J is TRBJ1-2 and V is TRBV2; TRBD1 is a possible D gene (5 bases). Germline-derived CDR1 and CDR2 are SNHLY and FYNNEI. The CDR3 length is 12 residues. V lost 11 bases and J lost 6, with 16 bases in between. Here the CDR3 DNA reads TGTGCCGGCGGTCGGGGGTTGGATGGCTACACCTTC. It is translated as CAGGRGLDGYTF.

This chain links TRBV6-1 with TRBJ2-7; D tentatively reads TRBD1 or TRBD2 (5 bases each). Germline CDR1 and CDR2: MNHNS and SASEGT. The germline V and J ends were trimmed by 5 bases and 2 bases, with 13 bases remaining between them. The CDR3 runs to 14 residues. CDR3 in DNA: TGTGCCAGCAGTTCGGGGACGGCAACCTACGAGCAGTACTTC. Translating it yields CASSSGTATYEQYF.

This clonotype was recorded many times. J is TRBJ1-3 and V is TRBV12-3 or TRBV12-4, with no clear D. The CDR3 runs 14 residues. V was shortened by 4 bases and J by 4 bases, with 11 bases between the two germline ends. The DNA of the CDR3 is TGTGCCAGCAGTTACTCGGGGTCGGGAAACACCATATATTTT. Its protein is CASSYSGSGNTIYF.